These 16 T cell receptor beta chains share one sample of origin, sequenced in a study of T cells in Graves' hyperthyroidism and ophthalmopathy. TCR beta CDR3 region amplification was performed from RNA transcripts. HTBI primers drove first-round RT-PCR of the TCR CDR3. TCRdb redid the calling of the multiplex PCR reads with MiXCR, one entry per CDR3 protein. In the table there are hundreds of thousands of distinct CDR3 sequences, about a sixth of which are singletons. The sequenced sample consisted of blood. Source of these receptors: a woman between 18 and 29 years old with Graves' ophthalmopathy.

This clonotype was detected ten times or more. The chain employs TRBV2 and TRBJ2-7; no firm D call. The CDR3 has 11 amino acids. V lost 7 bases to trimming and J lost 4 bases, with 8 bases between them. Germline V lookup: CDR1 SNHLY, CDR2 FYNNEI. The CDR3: CASTPRYEQYF. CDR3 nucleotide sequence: TGTGCCAGCACCCCTCGGTACGAGCAGTACTTC. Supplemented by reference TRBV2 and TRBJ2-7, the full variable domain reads EPEVTQTPSHQVTQMGQEVILRCVPISNHLYFYWYRQILGQKVEFLVSFYNNEISEKSEIFDDQFSVERPDGSNFTLKIRSTKLEDSAMYFCASTPRYEQYFGPGTRLTVT.

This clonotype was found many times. The CDR3 loop reads CASSALSNTEAFF. CDR3 bases: TGTGCCAGCAGTGCCCTTTCGAACACTGAAGCTTTCTTT. The rearrangement joins TRBV6-2 or TRBV6-3 to TRBJ1-1, with no clear D. The CDR3 is 13 amino acids. The germline V and J ends were trimmed by 5 bases and 1 base, with 8 bases remaining between them. Germline CDR1 MNHEY, CDR2 SVGEGT.

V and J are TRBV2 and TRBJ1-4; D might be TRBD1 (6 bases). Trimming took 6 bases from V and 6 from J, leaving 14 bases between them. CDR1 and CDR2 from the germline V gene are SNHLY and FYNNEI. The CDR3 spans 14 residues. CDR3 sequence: CASSTGRGDEKLFF. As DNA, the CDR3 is TGTGCCAGCAGCACAGGCAGGGGAGATGAAAAACTGTTTTTT.

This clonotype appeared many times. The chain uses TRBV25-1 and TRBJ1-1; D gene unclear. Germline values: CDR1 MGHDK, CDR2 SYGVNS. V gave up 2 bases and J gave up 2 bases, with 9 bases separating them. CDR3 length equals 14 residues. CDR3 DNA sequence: TGTGCCAGCAGTGAAGGCAGTTTAAACACTGAAGCTTTCTTT. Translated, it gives CASSEGSLNTEAFF.

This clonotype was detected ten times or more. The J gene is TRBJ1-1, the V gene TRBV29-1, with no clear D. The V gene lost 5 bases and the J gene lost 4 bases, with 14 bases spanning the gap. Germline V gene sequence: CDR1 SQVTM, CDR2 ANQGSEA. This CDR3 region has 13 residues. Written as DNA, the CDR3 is TGCAGCGTTCACCCCTCGCTCATCACTGAAGCTTTCTTT. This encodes CSVHPSLITEAFF.

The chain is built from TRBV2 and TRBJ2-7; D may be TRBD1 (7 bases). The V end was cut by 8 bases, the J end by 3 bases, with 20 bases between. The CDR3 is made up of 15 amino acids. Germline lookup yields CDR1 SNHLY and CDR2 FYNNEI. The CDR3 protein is CASGFVAGGSYEQYF. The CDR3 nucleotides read TGTGCCAGCGGATTCGTAGCAGGGGGGAGCTACGAGCAGTACTTC.

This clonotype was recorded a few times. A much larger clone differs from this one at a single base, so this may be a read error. CDR3 bases: TGTGCCAGCAGTCCTAGCGGGAGGGACACCGGGGAGCTGCTTTTT. This translates into CASSPSGRDTGELLF. The V and J genes are TRBV6-2 or TRBV6-3 and TRBJ2-2, with 12 bases matching TRBD2. The CDR3 is 15 residues long. Germline CDR1 is MNHEY and CDR2 is SVGEGT.

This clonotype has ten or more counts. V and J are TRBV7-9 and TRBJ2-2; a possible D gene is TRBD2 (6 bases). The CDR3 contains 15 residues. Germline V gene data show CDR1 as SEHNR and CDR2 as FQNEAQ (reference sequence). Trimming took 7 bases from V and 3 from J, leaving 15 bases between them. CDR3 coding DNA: TGTGCCAGCACCTCGGAACCGGGGGACACCGGGGAGCTGTTTTTT. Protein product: CASTSEPGDTGELFF.

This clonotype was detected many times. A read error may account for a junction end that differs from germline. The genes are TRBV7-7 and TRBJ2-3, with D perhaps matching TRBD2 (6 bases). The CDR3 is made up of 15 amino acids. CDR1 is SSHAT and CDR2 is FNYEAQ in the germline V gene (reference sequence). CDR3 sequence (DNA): TGTGCTAGCAGCCCAGCGGGTTCACTCACAGATACGCAGTATTTT. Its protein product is CASSPAGSLTDTQYF.

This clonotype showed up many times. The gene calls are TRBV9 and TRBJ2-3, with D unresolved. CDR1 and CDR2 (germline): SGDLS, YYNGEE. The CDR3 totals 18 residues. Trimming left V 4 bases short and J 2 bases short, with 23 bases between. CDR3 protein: CASSSPLGLEPDTDTQYF. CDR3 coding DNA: TGTGCCAGCAGCTCCCCCCTCGGGCTAGAGCCCGACACAGATACGCAGTATTTT.

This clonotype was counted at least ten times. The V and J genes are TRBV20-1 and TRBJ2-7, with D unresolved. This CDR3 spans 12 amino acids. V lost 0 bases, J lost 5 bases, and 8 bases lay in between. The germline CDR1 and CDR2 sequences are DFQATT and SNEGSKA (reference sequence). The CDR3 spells CSARDPTHEQYF. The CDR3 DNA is TGCAGTGCTAGAGATCCCACCCACGAGCAGTACTTC.

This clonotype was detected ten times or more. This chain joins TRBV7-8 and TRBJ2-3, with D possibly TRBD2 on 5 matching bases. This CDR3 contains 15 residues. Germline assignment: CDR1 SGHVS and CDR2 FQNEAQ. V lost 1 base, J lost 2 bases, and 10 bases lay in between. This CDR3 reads CASSLDSGTTDTQYF. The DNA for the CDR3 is TGTGCCAGCAGCTTAGACAGCGGTACCACAGATACGCAGTATTTT. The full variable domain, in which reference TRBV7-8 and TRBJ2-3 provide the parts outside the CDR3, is GAGVSQSPRYKVAKRGQDVALRCDPISGHVSLFWYQQALGQGPEFLTYFQNEAQLDKSGLPSDRFFAERPEGSVSTLKIQRTQQEDSAVYLCASSLDSGTTDTQYFGPGTRLTVL.

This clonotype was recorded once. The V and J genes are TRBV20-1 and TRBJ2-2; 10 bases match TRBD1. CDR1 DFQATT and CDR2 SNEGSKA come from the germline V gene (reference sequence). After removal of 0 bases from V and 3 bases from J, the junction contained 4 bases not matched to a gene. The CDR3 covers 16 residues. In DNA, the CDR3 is TGCAGTGCTAGAGACTCCGGGACAGGGGACACCGGGGAGCTGTTTTTT. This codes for CSARDSGTGDTGELFF.

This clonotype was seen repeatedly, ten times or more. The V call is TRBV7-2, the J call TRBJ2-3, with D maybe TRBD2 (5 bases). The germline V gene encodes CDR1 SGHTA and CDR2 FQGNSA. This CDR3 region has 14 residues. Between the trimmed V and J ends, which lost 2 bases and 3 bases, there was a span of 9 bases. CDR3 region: CASSLFRDTDTQYF. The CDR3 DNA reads TGTGCCAGCAGCTTATTTCGGGATACAGATACGCAGTATTTT.

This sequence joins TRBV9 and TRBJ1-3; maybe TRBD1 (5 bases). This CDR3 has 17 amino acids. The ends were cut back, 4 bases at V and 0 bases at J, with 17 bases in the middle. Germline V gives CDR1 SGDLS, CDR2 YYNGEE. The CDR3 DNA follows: TGTGCCAGCAGCCCCGGGGGGGGACGTATCTCTGGAAACACCATATATTTT. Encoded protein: CASSPGGGRISGNTIYF.

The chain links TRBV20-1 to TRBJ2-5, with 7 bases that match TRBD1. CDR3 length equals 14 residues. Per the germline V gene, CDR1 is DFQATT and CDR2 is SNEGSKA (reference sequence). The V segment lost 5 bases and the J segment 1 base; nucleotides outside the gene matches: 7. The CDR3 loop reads CSARDSYAQETQYF. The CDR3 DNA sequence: TGCAGTGCTCGGGACAGCTATGCCCAAGAGACCCAGTACTTC.